This TCR beta chain was recorded in a study of T-cell reconstitution after alpha-beta-depleted transplantation in children (dated by TCRdb to 2016 to 2018). Concerning the study at large: Using TCR repertoire profiling, the study followed T-cell immune reconstitution in a quantitative way in children after TCRalphabeta/CD19-depleted allogeneic hematopoietic cell transplantation. Summary of the overall study and its limitations: In some patients, high TCRbeta diversity at day 60 was attributed to recipient T cells and intrathymic progenitors that had survived conditioning. Over subsequent months, a decline in hyperexpanded clone frequencies was noted, and after one year, T-cell counts and TCRbeta diversity were mostly ascribed to newly produced T cells. The apparently early alphabetaT-cell count recovery about two months after transplant was reportedly dependent on only several hundred rapidly expanded clones derived from non-depleted graft cells.

V has 8 bases trimmed and J has 5 bases trimmed; junction bases matching no gene number 2. The CDR3 runs 11 residues from the cysteine to the phenylalanine. Of all the DNA, just the CDR3 is kept, 33 bases in frame from base 1. CDR1 and CDR2, per the germline V gene, are SNHLY and FYNNEI. The protocol used for the library was PCR. Sequencing was performed on an Illumina HiSeq 2500. TCR library preparation used molecular barcoding, with unique molecular identifiers applied to normalize quantification of the TCRbeta repertoire. TCRdb ran its own pipeline on the public reads, namely fastp trimming at Q25 and MiXCR clone calling, and kept in-frame beta chains. Under each unique CDR3 protein, matching rows form one entry showing the most common genes and DNA. For this sample there are hundreds of thousands of distinct CDR3 sequences; roughly 8.2% appear just once. The ten largest account for approximately 6.3% of the sample.

This clonotype was found many times. Its antigen is currently not known. Base qualities are not at hand, and no much larger clone is one base apart. What this sample's treatment or condition label stands for: allogeneic hematopoietic cell transplantation with graft depleted of TCRalphabeta T cells and CD19 B cells. Transplant recipients were children who received TCRalphabeta/CD19-depleted allogeneic hematopoietic cell grafts. The TCR comes from a male patient between 10 and 17 years old who had a stem cell transplant for acute lymphoblastic leukemia, so the T cells may come from the graft donor. Rearrangement joined TRBV2 to TRBJ2-7, and TRBD2 matches 8 of the central bases. Sequenced material: PBMCs, mostly from graft donor cells, taken 180 days after TCRalphabeta/CD19-depleted stem cell transplant. CDR3 sequence: CASPGLDEQYF. The nucleotide sequence is given as TGTGCCAGCCCGGGACTAGACGAGCAGTACTTC.